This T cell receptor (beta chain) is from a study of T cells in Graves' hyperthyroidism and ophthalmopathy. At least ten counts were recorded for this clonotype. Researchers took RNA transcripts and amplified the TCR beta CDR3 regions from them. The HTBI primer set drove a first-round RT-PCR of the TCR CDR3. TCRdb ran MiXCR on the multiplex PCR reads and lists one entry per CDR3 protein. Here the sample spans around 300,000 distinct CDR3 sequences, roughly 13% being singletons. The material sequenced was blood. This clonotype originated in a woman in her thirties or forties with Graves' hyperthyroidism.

The DNA for the CDR3 is TGTGCCAGCAGTGATTTAGGCGGGAGGTCCCACAATGAGCAGTTCTTC. Translated, it gives CASSDLGGRSHNEQFF. This chain joins TRBV6-1 and TRBJ2-1; 8 positions match TRBD2. CDR1 is MNHNS and CDR2 is SASEGT in the germline V gene. The CDR3 has 16 amino acids. Germline trimming cut 3 bases from V and 5 bases from J; bases unmatched to any gene: 9.